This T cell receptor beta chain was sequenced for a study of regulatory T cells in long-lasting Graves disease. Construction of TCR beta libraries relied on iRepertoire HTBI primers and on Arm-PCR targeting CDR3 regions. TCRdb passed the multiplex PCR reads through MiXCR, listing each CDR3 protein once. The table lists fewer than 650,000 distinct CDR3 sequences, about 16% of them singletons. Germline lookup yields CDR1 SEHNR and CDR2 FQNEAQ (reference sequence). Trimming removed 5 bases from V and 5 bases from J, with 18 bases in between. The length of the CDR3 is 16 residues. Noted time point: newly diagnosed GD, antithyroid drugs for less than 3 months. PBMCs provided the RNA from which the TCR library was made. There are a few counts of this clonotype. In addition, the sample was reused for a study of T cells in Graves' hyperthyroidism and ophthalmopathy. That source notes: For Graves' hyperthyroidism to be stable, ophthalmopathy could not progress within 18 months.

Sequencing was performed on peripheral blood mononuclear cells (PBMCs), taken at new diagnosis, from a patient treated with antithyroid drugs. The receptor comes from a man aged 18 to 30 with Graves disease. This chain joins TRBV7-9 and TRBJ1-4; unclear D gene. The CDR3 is CASSPQTGRRNEKLFF. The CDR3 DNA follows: TGTGCCAGCAGCCCCCAGACTGGGAGGAGAAATGAAAAACTGTTTTTT.